The clone carrying this T cell receptor (beta chain) appeared many times. This CDR3 is 14 amino acids long. J gave up 7 bases and V 1 base, and 7 bases lay outside the gene matches. CDR1 and CDR2 (germline): LGHDT, YNNKEL (reference sequence). A J-beta primer mix and a sample-barcoded 5' primer were used in a second PCR of roughly 6 to 11 cycles. Via MiXCR, TCRdb re-called the 5' RACE reads, giving one row per CDR3 protein. Among about 900,000 distinct CDR3 sequences listed, 62% were seen once. This sample is part of a study of blood T cells in healthy people across ages. The sequenced material came from blood. V is TRBV3-1 and J is TRBJ2-7, with 7 positions matching TRBD1. This clonotype originated in a man aged 30 to 39 in good health. The CDR3 DNA reads TGTGCCAGCAGCCAAGGGACAGGCTCGGGGGAGCAGTACTTC. Protein product: CASSQGTGSGEQYF.